The sequence of this T cell receptor beta chain was determined in a study of spatial heterogeneity in lung cancer. Time point denoted: sample taken at primary tumor resection. TCRdb itself ran the 5' RACE reads through MiXCR, one entry per CDR3 protein. The profile shows around 10,000 distinct CDR3 sequences, 3% to 4.5% of them singletons. Sequenced here: PBMCs, sampled at surgery. This TCR was recovered from a female donor with early-stage non-small cell lung cancer.

The chain's CDR3 is CASSSGQPGGLSNYGYTF. Here the CDR3 DNA reads TGCGCCAGCAGCTCCGGACAGCCCGGGGGTTTATCGAACTATGGCTACACCTTC. The chain couples TRBV5-1 to TRBJ1-2, with D possibly matching TRBD1 (6 bases). From germline, CDR1 is SGHRS and CDR2 YFSETQ. Trimming stripped 3 bases from V and 2 bases from J, with 23 bases between. The CDR3 has 18 amino acids.